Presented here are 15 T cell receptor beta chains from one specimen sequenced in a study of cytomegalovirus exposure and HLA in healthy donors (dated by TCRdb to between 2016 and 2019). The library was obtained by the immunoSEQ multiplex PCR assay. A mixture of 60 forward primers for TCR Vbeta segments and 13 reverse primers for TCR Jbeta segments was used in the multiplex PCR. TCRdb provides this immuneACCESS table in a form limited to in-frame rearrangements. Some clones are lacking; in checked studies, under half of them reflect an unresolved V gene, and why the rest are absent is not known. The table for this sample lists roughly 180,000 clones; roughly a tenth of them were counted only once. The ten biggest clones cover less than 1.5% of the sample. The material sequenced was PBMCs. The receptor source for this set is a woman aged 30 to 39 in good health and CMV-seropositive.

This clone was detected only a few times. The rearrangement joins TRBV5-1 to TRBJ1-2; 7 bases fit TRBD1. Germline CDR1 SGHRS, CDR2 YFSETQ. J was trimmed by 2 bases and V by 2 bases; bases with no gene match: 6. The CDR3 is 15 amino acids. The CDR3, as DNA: TGCGCCAGCAGCTTAAGACAGGGCGACAACTATGGCTACACCTTC. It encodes CASSLRQGDNYGYTF.

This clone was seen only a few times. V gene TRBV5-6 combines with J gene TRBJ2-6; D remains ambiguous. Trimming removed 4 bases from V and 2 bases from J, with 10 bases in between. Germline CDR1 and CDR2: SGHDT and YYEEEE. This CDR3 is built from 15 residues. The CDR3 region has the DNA TGTGCCAGCAGCGCCCCAGATACTGGGGCCAACGTCCTGACTTTC. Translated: CASSAPDTGANVLTF.

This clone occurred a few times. Here the CDR3 DNA reads TGTGCCAGCGGGAGTTTATCTTCCACCGGGGAGCTGTTTTTT. It specifies CASGSLSSTGELFF. The genes are TRBV7-3 and TRBJ2-2; tentatively, D is TRBD2 (5 bases). CDR3 size: 14 residues. V was shortened by 8 bases and J by 4 bases, with 14 bases between the two germline ends. Germline-derived CDR1 and CDR2 are SGHTA and FQGTGA. The full variable domain, in which reference TRBV7-3 and TRBJ2-2 provide the parts outside the CDR3, is GAGVSQTPSNKVTEKGKYVELRCDPISGHTALYWYRQSLGQGPEFLIYFQGTGAADDSGLPNDRFFAVRPEGSVSTLKIQRTERGDSAVYLCASGSLSSTGELFFGEGSRLTVL.

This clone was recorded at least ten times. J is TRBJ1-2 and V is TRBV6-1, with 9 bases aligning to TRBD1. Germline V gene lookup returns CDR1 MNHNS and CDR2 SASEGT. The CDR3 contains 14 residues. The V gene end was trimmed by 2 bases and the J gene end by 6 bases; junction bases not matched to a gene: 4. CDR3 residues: CASSEQQGADGYTF. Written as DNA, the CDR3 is TGTGCCAGCAGTGAACAACAGGGGGCGGATGGCTACACCTTC.

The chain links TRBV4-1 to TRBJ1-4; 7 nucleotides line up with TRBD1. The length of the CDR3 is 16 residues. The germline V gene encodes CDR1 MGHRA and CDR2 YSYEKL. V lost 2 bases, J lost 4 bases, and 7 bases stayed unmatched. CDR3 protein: CASSQSTGAGNEKLFF. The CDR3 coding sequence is TGCGCCAGCAGCCAATCTACAGGGGCCGGTAATGAAAAACTGTTTTTT.

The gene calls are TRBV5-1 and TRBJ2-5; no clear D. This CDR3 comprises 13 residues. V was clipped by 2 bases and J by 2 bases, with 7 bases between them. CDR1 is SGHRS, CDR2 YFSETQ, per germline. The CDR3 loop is CASSLSPQETQYF. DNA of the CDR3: TGCGCCAGCAGCTTAAGCCCTCAAGAGACCCAGTACTTC.

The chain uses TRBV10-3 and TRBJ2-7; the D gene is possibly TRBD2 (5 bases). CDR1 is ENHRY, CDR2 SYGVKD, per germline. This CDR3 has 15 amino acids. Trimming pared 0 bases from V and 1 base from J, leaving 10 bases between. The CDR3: CAISESLGKSYEQYF. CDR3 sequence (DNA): TGTGCCATCAGTGAGTCACTAGGGAAGTCCTACGAGCAGTACTTC.

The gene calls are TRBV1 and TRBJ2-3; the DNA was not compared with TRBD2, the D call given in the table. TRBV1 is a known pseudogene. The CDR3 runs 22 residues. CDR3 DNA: TGCACCAGCAGCCAAGATCCCTTCGATGGGGTAGCGGGAGGGCCCCGCACAGATACGCAGTATTTT. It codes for CTSSQDPFDGVAGGPRTDTQYF.

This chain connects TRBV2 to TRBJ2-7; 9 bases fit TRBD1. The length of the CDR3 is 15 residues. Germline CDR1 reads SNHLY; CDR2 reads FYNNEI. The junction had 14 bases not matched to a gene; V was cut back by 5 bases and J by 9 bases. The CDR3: CASSKPTGGPSWQYF. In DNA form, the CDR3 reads TGTGCCAGCAGTAAACCTACAGGGGGCCCATCTTGGCAGTACTTC.

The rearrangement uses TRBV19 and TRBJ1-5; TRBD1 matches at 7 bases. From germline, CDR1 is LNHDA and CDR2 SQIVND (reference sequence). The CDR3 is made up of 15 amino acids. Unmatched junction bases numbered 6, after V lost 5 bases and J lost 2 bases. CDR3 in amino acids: CASSSGGRGNQPQHF. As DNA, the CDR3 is TGTGCCAGTAGTTCAGGGGGAAGGGGCAATCAGCCCCAGCATTTT. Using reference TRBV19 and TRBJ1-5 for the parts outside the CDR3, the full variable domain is DGGITQSPKYLFRKEGQNVTLSCEQNLNHDAMYWYRQDPGQGLRLIYYSQIVNDFQKGDIAEGYSVSREKKESFPLTVTSAQKNPTAFYLCASSSGGRGNQPQHFGDGTRLSIL.

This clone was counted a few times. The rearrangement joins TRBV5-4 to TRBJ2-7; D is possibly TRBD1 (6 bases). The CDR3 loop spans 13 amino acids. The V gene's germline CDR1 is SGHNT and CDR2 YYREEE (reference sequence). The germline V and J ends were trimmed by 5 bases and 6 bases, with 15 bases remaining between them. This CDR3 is CASSFKGGSEQYF. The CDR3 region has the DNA TGTGCCAGCAGTTTCAAAGGGGGTAGCGAGCAGTACTTC.

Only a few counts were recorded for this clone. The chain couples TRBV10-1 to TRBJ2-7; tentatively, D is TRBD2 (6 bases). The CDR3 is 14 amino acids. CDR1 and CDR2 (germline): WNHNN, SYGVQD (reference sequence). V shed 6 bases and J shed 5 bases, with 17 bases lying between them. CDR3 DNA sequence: TGCGCCAGCAGCCGGGACTTGCGGCAGGACGAGCAGTACTTC. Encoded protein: CASSRDLRQDEQYF.

The chain's CDR3 is CASRQDGGRWQPQHF. The CDR3 DNA reads as TGTGCCAGCAGGCAAGACGGGGGGCGATGGCAGCCCCAGCATTTT. The J gene is TRBJ1-5, the V gene TRBV6-5; D is possibly TRBD1 (6 bases). Trimming left V 6 bases short and J 7 bases short, with 19 bases between. This CDR3 has 15 residues. Germline CDR1 and CDR2: MNHEY and SVGAGI.

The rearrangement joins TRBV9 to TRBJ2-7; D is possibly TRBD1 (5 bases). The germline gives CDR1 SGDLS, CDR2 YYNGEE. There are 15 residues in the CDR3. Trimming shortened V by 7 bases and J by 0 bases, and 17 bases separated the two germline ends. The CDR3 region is CASRHRKTSSYEQYF. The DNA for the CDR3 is TGTGCCAGCCGACACAGGAAAACAAGCTCCTACGAGCAGTACTTC.

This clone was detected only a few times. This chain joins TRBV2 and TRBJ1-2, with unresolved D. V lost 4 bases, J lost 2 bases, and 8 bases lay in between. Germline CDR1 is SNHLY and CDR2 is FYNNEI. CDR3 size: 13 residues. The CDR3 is CASSVLLNYGYTF. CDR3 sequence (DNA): TGTGCCAGCAGTGTACTATTGAACTATGGCTACACCTTC.